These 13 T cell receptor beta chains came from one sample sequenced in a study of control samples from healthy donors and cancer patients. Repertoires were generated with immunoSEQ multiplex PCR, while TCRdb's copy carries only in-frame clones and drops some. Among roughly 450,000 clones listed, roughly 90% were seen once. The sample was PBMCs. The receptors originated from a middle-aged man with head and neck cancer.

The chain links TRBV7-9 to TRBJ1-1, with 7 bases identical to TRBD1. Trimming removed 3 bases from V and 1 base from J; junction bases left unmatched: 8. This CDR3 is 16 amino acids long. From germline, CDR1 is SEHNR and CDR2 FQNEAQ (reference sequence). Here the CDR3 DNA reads TGTGCCAGCAGCTTCCCCAGGGGGACAGCGAACACTGAAGCTTTCTTT. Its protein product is CASSFPRGTANTEAFF. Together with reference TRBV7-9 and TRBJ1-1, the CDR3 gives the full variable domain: DTGVSQNPRHKITKRGQNVTFRCDPISEHNRLYWYRQTLGQGPEFLTYFQNEAQLEKSRLLSDRFSAERPKGSFSTLEIQRTEQGDSAMYLCASSFPRGTANTEAFFGQGTRLTVV.

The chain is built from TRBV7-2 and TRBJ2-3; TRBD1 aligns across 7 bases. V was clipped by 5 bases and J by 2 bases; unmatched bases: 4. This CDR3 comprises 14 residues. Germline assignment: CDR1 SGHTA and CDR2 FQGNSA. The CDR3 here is CASSPQGNTDTQYF. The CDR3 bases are TGTGCCAGCAGCCCACAGGGGAACACAGATACGCAGTATTTT.

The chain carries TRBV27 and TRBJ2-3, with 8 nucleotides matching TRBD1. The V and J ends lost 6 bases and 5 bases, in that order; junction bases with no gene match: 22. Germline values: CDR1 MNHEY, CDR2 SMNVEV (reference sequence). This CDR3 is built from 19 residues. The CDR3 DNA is TGTGCCAGCAGCGCACGGACAGGGCTAGCGTACCAAGGGGGAGATACGCAGTATTTT. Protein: CASSARTGLAYQGGDTQYF.

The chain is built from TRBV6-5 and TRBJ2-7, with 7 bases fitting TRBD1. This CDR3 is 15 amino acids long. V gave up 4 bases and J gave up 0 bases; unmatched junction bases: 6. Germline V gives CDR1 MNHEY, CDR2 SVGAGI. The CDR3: CASSLDRPSSYEQYF. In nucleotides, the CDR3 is TGTGCCAGCAGTTTGGACAGGCCCTCCTCCTACGAGCAGTACTTC.

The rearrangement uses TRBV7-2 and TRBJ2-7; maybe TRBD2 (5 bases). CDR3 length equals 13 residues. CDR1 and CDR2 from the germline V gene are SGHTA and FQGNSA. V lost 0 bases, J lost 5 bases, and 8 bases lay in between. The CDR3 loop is CASSLAGLNEQYF. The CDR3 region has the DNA TGTGCCAGCAGCTTAGCAGGACTTAACGAGCAGTACTTC.

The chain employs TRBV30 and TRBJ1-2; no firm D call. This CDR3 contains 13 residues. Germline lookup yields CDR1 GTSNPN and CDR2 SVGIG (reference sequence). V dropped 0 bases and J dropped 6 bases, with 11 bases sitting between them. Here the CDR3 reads CAWSVWTGDGYTF. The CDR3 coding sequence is TGTGCCTGGAGTGTATGGACGGGAGATGGCTACACCTTC.

The CDR3: CASSSPTPGQGNQPQHF. The CDR3 region has the DNA TGTGCCAGCAGTTCACCGACGCCGGGACAGGGGAACCAGCCCCAGCATTTT. The chain recombines TRBV27 with TRBJ1-5; 10 bases map to TRBD1. V trimming: 4 bases; J trimming: 7 bases; junction bases outside the gene matches: 13. The CDR3 length is 17 residues. CDR1 is MNHEY and CDR2 is SMNVEV in the germline V gene (reference sequence).

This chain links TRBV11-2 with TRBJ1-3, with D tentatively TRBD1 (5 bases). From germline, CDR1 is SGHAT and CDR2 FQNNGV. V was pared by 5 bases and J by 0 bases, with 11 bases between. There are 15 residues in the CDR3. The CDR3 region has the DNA TGTGCCAGCAGCGCCACAGGAACCTCTGGAAACACCATATATTTT. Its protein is CASSATGTSGNTIYF.

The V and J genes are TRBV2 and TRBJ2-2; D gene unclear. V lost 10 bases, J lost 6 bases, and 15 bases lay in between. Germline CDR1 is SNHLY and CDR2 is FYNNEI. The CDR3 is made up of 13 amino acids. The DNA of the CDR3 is TGTGCCACAGAATACAGTCCCGCCGGGGAGCTGTTTTTT. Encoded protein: CATEYSPAGELFF.

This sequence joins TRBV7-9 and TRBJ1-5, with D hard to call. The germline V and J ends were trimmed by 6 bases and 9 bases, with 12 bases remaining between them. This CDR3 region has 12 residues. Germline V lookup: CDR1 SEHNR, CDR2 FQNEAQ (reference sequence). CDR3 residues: CASSLTMGPQHF. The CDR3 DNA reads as TGTGCCAGCAGTCTGACCATGGGGCCCCAGCATTTT.

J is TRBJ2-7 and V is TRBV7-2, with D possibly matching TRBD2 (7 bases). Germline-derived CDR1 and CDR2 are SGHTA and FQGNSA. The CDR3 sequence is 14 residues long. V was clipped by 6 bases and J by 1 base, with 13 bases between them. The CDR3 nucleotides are TGTGCCAGCAGTAGGGGGGGGGATTCCTACGAGCAGTACTTC. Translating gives CASSRGGDSYEQYF.

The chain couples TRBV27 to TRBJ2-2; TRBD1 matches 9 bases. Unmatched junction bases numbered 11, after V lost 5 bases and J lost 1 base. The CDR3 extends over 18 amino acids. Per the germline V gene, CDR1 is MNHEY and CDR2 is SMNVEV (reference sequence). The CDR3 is CASSPRPPGQGNTGELFF. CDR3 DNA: TGTGCCAGCAGTCCACGTCCCCCGGGACAGGGGAACACCGGGGAGCTGTTTTTT.

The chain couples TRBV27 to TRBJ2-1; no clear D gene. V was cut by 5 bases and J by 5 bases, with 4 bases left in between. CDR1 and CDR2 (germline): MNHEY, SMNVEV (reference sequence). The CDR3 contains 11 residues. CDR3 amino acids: CASSKNNEQFF. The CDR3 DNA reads TGTGCCAGCAGTAAAAACAATGAGCAGTTCTTC.